These 29 T cell receptor beta chains were all obtained from the same sample, sequenced in a study of neurological immune-mediated disorders (dated by TCRdb to between 2018 and 2020). Preparation of the library involved 5' RACE. The sample was run on an Illumina HiSeq 2500. Clones were called with MiXCR by TCRdb after fastp trimmed the public reads at Q25, and only in-frame beta chains were retained. When rows share a CDR3 protein, they turn into one entry using the most common DNA and genes. The sample records approximately 36,000 distinct CDR3 sequences, roughly 14% of which are singletons. Of the sample, 25% to 30% is held by the ten largest clones. The material sequenced was PBMCs. These receptors were obtained from a woman aged 45-65 years with HTLV-1-associated myelopathy (HAM/TSP).

This clonotype showed up many times. The rearrangement joins TRBV3-1 to TRBJ1-5, with D possibly TRBD1 on 5 matching bases. V was pared by 2 bases and J by 3 bases, with 8 bases between. The CDR3 is made up of 14 amino acids. Germline lookup yields CDR1 LGHDT and CDR2 YNNKEL (reference sequence). The CDR3 nucleotides are TGTGCCAGCAGCCAAAAGGGGCACAATCAGCCCCAGCATTTT. This encodes CASSQKGHNQPQHF. The variable domain in full, completed from reference TRBV3-1 and TRBJ1-5, reads DTAVSQTPKYLVTQMGNDKSIKCEQNLGHDTMYWYKQDSKKFLKIMFSYNNKELIINETVPNRFSPKSPDKAHLNLHINSLELGDSAVYFCASSQKGHNQPQHFGDGTRLSIL.

The sample holds many counts of this clonotype. The chain joins TRBV15 to TRBJ1-4; no firm D call. The CDR3 loop spans 13 amino acids. Trimming took off 0 bases at V and 7 bases at J, with 6 bases between the two ends. Germline V gene sequence: CDR1 LNHNV, CDR2 YYDKDF (reference sequence). The CDR3 reads CATSRDLSEKLFF. The CDR3 nucleotides read TGTGCCACCAGCAGAGATTTGTCTGAAAAACTGTTTTTT.

Remarks on this clonotype: A much larger clone lies one base from this, so it may be a read error. V is TRBV7-2 and J is TRBJ1-1; D is uncertain. The length of the CDR3 is 15 residues. V was shortened by 4 bases and J by 4 bases, with 16 bases between the two germline ends. Germline lookup yields CDR1 SGHTA and CDR2 FQGNSA. The CDR3 is CASSSWSGGPTEAFF. CDR3 coding DNA: TGTGCCAGCAGCTCCTGGTCAGGCGGGCCCACTGAAGCTTTCTTT.

This clonotype showed up many times. The V gene is TRBV4-3, the J gene TRBJ2-7; no clear D gene. Trimming removed 0 bases at V and 6 bases at J, with 12 bases between. Germline values: CDR1 LGHNA, CDR2 YSLEER. The length of the CDR3 is 14 residues. CDR3 DNA: TGCGCCAGCAGCCAAGAGGCAACCGCCGCCGAGCAGTACTTC. Amino acids: CASSQEATAAEQYF.

This clonotype was counted at least ten times. CDR3 region: CSAERSRNTGELFF. Here the CDR3 DNA reads TGCAGTGCCGAGAGATCCAGAAACACCGGGGAGCTGTTTTTT. The genes are TRBV20-1 and TRBJ2-2; D uncertain. V lost 6 bases and J lost 2, with 13 bases in between. The CDR3 has 14 residues. The V gene's germline CDR1 is DFQATT and CDR2 SNEGSKA (reference sequence).

This clonotype was observed at least ten times. The chain couples TRBV6-5 to TRBJ2-1, with D possibly TRBD1 on 8 matching bases. The germline V gene has CDR1 MNHEY and CDR2 SVGAGI. V was trimmed by 6 bases and J by 1 base, leaving 13 bases between them. This CDR3 spans 15 amino acids. In nucleotides, the CDR3 is TGTGCCAGCAGACAGGGGGGGTATTCCTACAATGAGCAGTTCTTC. Protein: CASRQGGYSYNEQFF.

In this sample, this clonotype turned up many times. This chain joins TRBV20-1 and TRBJ2-3, with a possible D match to TRBD2 (6 bases). V was shortened by 3 bases and J by 5 bases, with 18 bases between the two germline ends. This CDR3 spans 15 amino acids. In germline, CDR1 is DFQATT, CDR2 SNEGSKA (reference sequence). This chain's CDR3 is CSASEVLQEGDTQYF. CDR3 DNA sequence: TGCAGTGCTAGCGAAGTCTTACAGGAGGGAGATACGCAGTATTTT.

This clonotype turned up a few times. A much larger clone lies one base from this, so it may be a read error. This chain connects TRBV7-9 to TRBJ2-1, with D possibly being TRBD2 (6 bases). The CDR3 is 14 residues long. Germline values: CDR1 SEHNR, CDR2 FQNEAQ (reference sequence). CDR3 sequence reads: CVSSLTSWYNEQFF. In DNA, the CDR3 is TGTGTCAGCAGCTTAACTAGCTGGTACAATGAGCAGTTCTTC.

The V and J genes are TRBV7-2 and TRBJ1-5; D possibly corresponds to TRBD1 (5 bases). CDR3 length: 17 residues. The V and J ends lost 2 bases and 0 bases respectively, with 14 bases between them. In germline, CDR1 is SGHTA, CDR2 FQGNSA. In nucleotides, the CDR3 is TGTGCCAGCAGCTTATCGGGCAGGGCCTATAGCAATCAGCCCCAGCATTTT. Amino acids: CASSLSGRAYSNQPQHF.

A single count supports this clonotype. The rearrangement joins TRBV20-1 to TRBJ2-7, with D unresolved. V shed 3 bases and J shed 0 bases, with 18 bases lying between them. The CDR3 runs to 16 residues. Germline CDR1 reads DFQATT; CDR2 reads SNEGSKA (reference sequence). The CDR3 reads CSASAPLGHRSYEQYF. The CDR3 DNA follows: TGCAGTGCTAGTGCCCCCTTGGGCCATCGCTCCTACGAGCAGTACTTC.

This clonotype appeared many times. This chain joins TRBV29-1 and TRBJ1-2, with a weak D call TRBD1 (5 bases). The CDR3 is 12 amino acids. Germline assignment: CDR1 SQVTM and CDR2 ANQGSEA. Trimming took 4 bases from V and 6 from J, leaving 12 bases between them. Written as DNA, the CDR3 is TGCAGCGTTGGCCCAGGGTCGAATGGCTACACCTTC. Amino acids: CSVGPGSNGYTF.

This clonotype appeared many times. V usage is TRBV2 and J usage is TRBJ2-1, with TRBD2 matching 13 bases. The length of the CDR3 is 15 residues. CDR1 and CDR2 from the germline V gene are SNHLY and FYNNEI. Trimming cost V 6 bases and J 9 bases; bases outside gene matches: 8. CDR3 in amino acids: CASSLGTSGVGEQFF. CDR3 DNA sequence: TGTGCCAGCAGCCTCGGGACTAGCGGGGTGGGTGAGCAGTTCTTC.

The CDR3 DNA reads TGTGCCAGTAGTCCGGGACAGGGGGCTTCGCCCCAGCATTTT. It yields the protein CASSPGQGASPQHF. The rearrangement joins TRBV19 to TRBJ1-5, with TRBD1 matching over 12 bases. CDR1 is LNHDA and CDR2 is SQIVND in the germline V gene (reference sequence). The CDR3 has 14 residues. V was clipped by 5 bases and J by 9 bases; unmatched bases: 5.

At least ten counts were recorded for this clonotype. This chain connects TRBV5-6 to TRBJ2-1; D is unclear. The CDR3 has 17 residues. Trimming took off 4 bases at V and 3 bases at J, with 20 bases between the two ends. Germline V gene sequence: CDR1 SGHDT, CDR2 YYEEEE. CDR3 sequence: CASSPLLAPSDYNEQFF. Here the CDR3 DNA reads TGTGCCAGCAGCCCGCTTCTTGCGCCCTCCGACTACAATGAGCAGTTCTTC.

The rearrangement uses TRBV30 and TRBJ2-7; a possible D gene is TRBD1 (6 bases). V dropped 2 bases and J dropped 0 bases, with 11 bases sitting between them. CDR1 is GTSNPN, CDR2 SVGIG, per germline (reference sequence). The CDR3 contains 14 residues. The CDR3 DNA is TGTGCCTGGAGTTCTCAGGGGCCCTCCTACGAGCAGTACGTC. It codes for CAWSSQGPSYEQYV.

The J gene is TRBJ2-2, the V gene TRBV9; possible D gene TRBD2, 5 bases. With 0 bases removed from V and 4 bases from J, the gap between germline ends came to 13 bases. CDR1 SGDLS and CDR2 YYNGEE come from the germline V gene. The CDR3 loop spans 16 amino acids. CDR3 region: CASSVGVASGTGELFF. CDR3 nucleotides: TGTGCCAGCAGCGTAGGAGTAGCGTCGGGCACCGGGGAGCTGTTTTTT.

This clonotype was counted ten times or more. At one end the junction does not follow the germline gene, possibly because of a read error. The chain recombines TRBV6-5 with TRBJ2-3; D possibly corresponds to TRBD2 (7 bases). Germline values: CDR1 MNHEY, CDR2 SVGAGI. There are 14 residues in the CDR3. CDR3 DNA: TGTGTCAGCAGTCTCGGGGGGCCGACAGATACGCAGTATTTT. This sequence encodes CVSSLGGPTDTQYF.

This clonotype turned up a few times. Since a much larger clone is just one base distant, this may be a read error. The chain employs TRBV5-6 and TRBJ2-3, with TRBD2 matching 10 bases. The germline gives CDR1 SGHDT, CDR2 YYEEEE. The CDR3 contains 15 residues. The CDR3 DNA is TGTGCCAGCAGCTTGAGCGGGGGGGCAACAGATATGCAGTATTTT. This codes for CASSLSGGATDMQYF.

This clonotype was seen many times. In DNA form, the CDR3 reads TGTGCCACCAGCAGAGATTTAAAACAGGGAAAAAACATTCAGTACTTC. Translating it yields CATSRDLKQGKNIQYF. The chain recombines TRBV15 with TRBJ2-4; TRBD1 is a possible D gene (6 bases). Trimming took off 0 bases at V and 4 bases at J, with 13 bases between the two ends. The CDR3 has 16 residues. Germline CDR1 LNHNV, CDR2 YYDKDF (reference sequence).

At least ten counts were recorded for this clonotype. The rearrangement links TRBV4-2 to TRBJ1-1, with D possibly TRBD1 on 5 matching bases. The germline V gene has CDR1 LGHNA and CDR2 YNFKEQ. Trimming pared 3 bases from V and 3 bases from J, leaving 11 bases between. The CDR3 runs to 14 residues. Written as DNA, the CDR3 is TGTGCCAGCAGCCACCCTTCGGGGGACACTGAAGCTTTCTTT. This gives the protein CASSHPSGDTEAFF.

This clonotype came up many times. The V and J genes are TRBV12-3 or TRBV12-4 and TRBJ2-2; the D is unclear. This CDR3 has 16 amino acids. Trimming left V 3 bases short and J 3 bases short, with 14 bases between. CDR3 sequence: CASSFGLWVHTGELFF. The CDR3 region has the DNA TGTGCCAGCAGTTTCGGTTTATGGGTGCACACCGGGGAGCTGTTTTTT.

This clonotype showed up many times. The J gene is TRBJ2-1, the V gene TRBV7-2; 11 nucleotides align to TRBD2. Germline V lookup: CDR1 SGHTA, CDR2 FQGNSA. The CDR3 has 16 residues. J was trimmed by 5 bases and V by 5 bases; bases with no gene match: 8. This chain's CDR3 is CASSRLAGGRNNEQFF. For the CDR3, the DNA is TGTGCCAGCAGCCGCCTAGCGGGGGGTAGGAACAATGAGCAGTTCTTC.

This clonotype was seen many times. V is TRBV5-1 and J is TRBJ2-1, with D perhaps TRBD1 (5 bases). CDR1 and CDR2 (germline): SGHRS, YFSETQ. With 4 bases removed from V and 2 bases from J, the gap between germline ends came to 13 bases. This CDR3 is built from 15 residues. CDR3 DNA: TGCGCCAGCAGCCCATTGACAGTTACCTACAATGAGCAGTTCTTC. It codes for CASSPLTVTYNEQFF.

This clonotype was observed at least ten times. The chain employs TRBV7-2 and TRBJ2-5; 8 bases are shared with TRBD2. Trimming took 4 bases from V and 10 from J; bases not matched to a gene: 5. The CDR3 is made up of 12 amino acids. The germline gives CDR1 SGHTA, CDR2 FQGNSA. The CDR3 DNA is TGTGCCAGCAGCTCAGCGGGGGCAGGCCAGTACTTC. Its translation: CASSSAGAGQYF.

A word on this clonotype: A much larger clonotype is one base distant, so this may be a read error. The chain couples TRBV15 to TRBJ2-7; the D gene is possibly TRBD2 (5 bases). Germline CDR1 LNHNV, CDR2 YYDKDF (reference sequence). CDR3 length: 13 amino acids. For the CDR3, the DNA is TGTGCCGCCAGCAGAGAGGGCACCTACGAGCAGTACGTC. Its translation is CAASREGTYEQYV.

This clonotype has at least ten counts. The chain has TRBV12-3 or TRBV12-4 and TRBJ1-1, with a weak D call TRBD1 (5 bases). V was cut by 3 bases and J by 1 base, with 15 bases left in between. The CDR3 runs to 16 residues. The CDR3 loop is CASSFPGPGPNTEAFF. The CDR3 coding sequence is TGTGCCAGCAGTTTCCCGGGGCCAGGACCGAACACTGAAGCTTTCTTT.

A note on this clonotype: This sequence may be a read error, since a much larger clone differs from it by one base. This chain links TRBV7-9 with TRBJ2-2, with D possibly TRBD2 on 5 matching bases. This CDR3 spans 14 amino acids. CDR1 is SEHNR and CDR2 is FQNEAQ in the germline V gene (reference sequence). V lost 5 bases to trimming and J lost 4 bases, with 11 bases between them. For the CDR3, the DNA is TGTGCCAGCAGCCCTAGGACTGCCACCGGGGAGCTGTTTTTT. As protein: CASSPRTATGELFF.

This clonotype was picked up many times. The chain combines TRBV27 with TRBJ2-2, with D maybe TRBD1 (5 bases). Trimming cost V 5 bases and J 5 bases, with 15 bases left between them. The CDR3 totals 15 residues. Germline CDR1 and CDR2: MNHEY and SMNVEV (reference sequence). The CDR3 DNA reads as TGTGCCAGCAGTCCAAAAGACAGTGGTACCGGGGAGCTGTTTTTT. It is translated as CASSPKDSGTGELFF.

In its sample, this clonotype was seen many times. V is TRBV7-2 and J is TRBJ1-1; 7 bases are a match to TRBD1. Per the germline V gene, CDR1 is SGHTA and CDR2 is FQGNSA. CDR3 size: 14 residues. V shed 5 bases, J shed 4 bases, and the junction held 7 bases outside the gene matches. CDR3 DNA: TGTGCCAGCAGCATCCGACAGGGAAGCACTGAAGCTTTCTTT. As protein: CASSIRQGSTEAFF.